The text below deals with one T cell receptor (beta chain). CDR3 length equals 12 residues. Trimming removed 6 bases at V and 3 bases at J, with 8 bases between. Germline V gene data show CDR1 as MNHEY and CDR2 as SMNVEV (reference sequence). The source of the sample is a study of T cell changes during pregnancy in multiple sclerosis. Sequencing used immunoSEQ multiplex PCR; TCRdb keeps in-frame clones, though not all of them. The sample includes more than 25,000 clones, about nine tenths of them seen just once. The sample here was CD8+ T cells from peripheral blood mononuclear cells, taken in the second trimester of pregnancy. This TCR derives from a female donor in good health, enrolled as a control in a pregnancy study. The V gene is TRBV27, the J gene TRBJ1-1; D possibly corresponds to TRBD1 (5 bases). The CDR3 DNA sequence: TGTGCCAGCAGAGAAGGGGACACTGAAGCTTTCTTT. The encoded protein is CASREGDTEAFF.